This T cell receptor (beta chain) was captured by sequencing in a study of T cell clusters in autoimmune cytopenias. The CDR3 has 15 residues. Germline-derived CDR1 and CDR2 are MNHEY and SVGEGT. Multiplex touch-down PCR amplified TRB using TRB-A and TRB-B pools in one tube. Following a re-call of the multiplex PCR reads, TCRdb has one entry per CDR3 protein and lacks DNA. The table gives fewer than 5,000 distinct CDR3 sequences; the top ten clones make up roughly 14% of it. This clonotype counts as medium-sized (0.01 to 0.1%) by frequency. Each sample's input was roughly 230 ng genomic DNA, roughly 38,000 genome equivalents. The same sample was also used in a study of T cell repertoires in aging, cancer and after chemotherapy. That investigation notes: Loss of evenness, beyond lost richness, contributed to age-related TCR diversity decline in cancer patients.

The TCR was taken from a human donor in good health. The chain carries TRBV6-2 or TRBV6-3 and TRBJ1-4; TCRdb proposes TRBD1, but this gene call is untestable without DNA. The sample was peripheral blood. CDR3 protein: CASSDRGKDNEKLFF.